The clone carrying this T cell receptor beta chain was counted at least ten times. Antigen: not known. Indicated time point: patch test 2, 6 weeks after DPC sensitization. Treatment defined: therapeutic diphenylcyclopropenone sensitization with weekly scalp DPC. This sample stems from a study of human T cells and chemical hapten exposure. Whole-study results and caveats: Expanded TCRs created a significantly greater count of big CDR3 similarity clusters than controls did.

Unique molecular identifiers were affixed to discrete cDNA molecules within the library. Authors' methods: Per sample, the median was around 100,000 TCRs, with values from roughly 23,000 to 700,000. TCRdb reprocessed the RACE reads with MiXCR, giving one entry per CDR3 protein. TCRdb's processing, not the authors', yielded these V and J calls. The data contain about 69,000 distinct CDR3 sequences, approximately 10% of them singletons. Germline CDR1 reads SGHRS; CDR2 reads YFSETQ. This CDR3 region has 14 residues. The V segment lost 4 bases and the J segment 4 bases; nucleotides outside the gene matches: 6.

This TCR derives from a woman between 50 and 59 years old with alopecia areata. Some clones in this sample may be carry-over from other donors' samples. This material consisted of whole blood, taken in connection with sensitization to the hapten diphenylcyclopropenone (DPC). The chain employs TRBV5-1 and TRBJ2-3; 7 positions agree with TRBD1. Here the CDR3 reads CASSDPQGSDTQYF. In nucleotides, the CDR3 is TGCGCCAGCAGCGATCCACAGGGGTCAGATACGCAGTATTTT.